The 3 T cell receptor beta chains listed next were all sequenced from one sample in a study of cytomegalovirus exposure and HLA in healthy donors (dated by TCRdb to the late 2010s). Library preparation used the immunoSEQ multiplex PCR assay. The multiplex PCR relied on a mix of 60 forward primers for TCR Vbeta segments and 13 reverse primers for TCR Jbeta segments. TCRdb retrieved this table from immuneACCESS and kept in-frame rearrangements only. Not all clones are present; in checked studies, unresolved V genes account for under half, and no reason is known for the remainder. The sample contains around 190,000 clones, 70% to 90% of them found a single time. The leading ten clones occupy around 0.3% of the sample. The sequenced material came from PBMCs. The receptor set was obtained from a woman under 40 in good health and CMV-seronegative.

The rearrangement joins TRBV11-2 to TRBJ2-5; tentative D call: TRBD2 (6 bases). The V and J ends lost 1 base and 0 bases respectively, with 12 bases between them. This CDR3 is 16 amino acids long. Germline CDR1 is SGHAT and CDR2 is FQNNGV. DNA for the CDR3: TGTGCCAGCAGCTTAGGGGAGATAGCGGACCAAGAGACCCAGTACTTC. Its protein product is CASSLGEIADQETQYF.

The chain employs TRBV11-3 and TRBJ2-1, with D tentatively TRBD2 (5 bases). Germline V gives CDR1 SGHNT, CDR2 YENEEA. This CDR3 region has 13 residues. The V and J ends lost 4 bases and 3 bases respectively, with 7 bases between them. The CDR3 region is CASSSGLYNEQFF. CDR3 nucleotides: TGTGCCAGCAGCTCCGGACTCTACAATGAGCAGTTCTTC.

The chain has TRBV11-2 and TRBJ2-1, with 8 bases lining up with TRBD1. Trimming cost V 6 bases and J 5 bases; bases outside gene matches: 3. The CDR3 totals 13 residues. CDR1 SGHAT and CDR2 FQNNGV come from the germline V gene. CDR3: CASSPTGDNEQFF. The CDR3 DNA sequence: TGTGCCAGCAGTCCGACAGGGGACAATGAGCAGTTCTTC.